The entry that follows covers one T cell receptor beta chain sequence. Its antigen is still unknown. Data came from immunoSEQ multiplex PCR; TCRdb stores just in-frame clones and leaves some out. The sample contains almost 700,000 clones, around 92% of which appear only once. CDR3 size: 15 residues. V shed 6 bases and J shed 9 bases, with 21 bases lying between them. CDR1 and CDR2 (germline): LNHDA, SQIVND (reference sequence). This record comes from a study of shared clonotypes between healthy human individuals. Study-level results: A few donors had about 5.1% of their naive CD4 clonotypes in common. The study drew on few donors, limiting represented genetic and exposure-history diversity.

Naive CD8 cells were CD45RO-negative, positively selected for CCR7, excluding terminally differentiated effector memory CD45RA+ cells. V is TRBV19 and J is TRBJ2-1, with D perhaps matching TRBD2 (6 bases). Material: naive CD8+ T cells sorted from blood. The clonotype originates from a man younger than 45 in good health. DNA of the CDR3: TGTGCCAGTAGACCGACTAGTAAAGTTGTTAGTGAGCAGTTCTTC. It is translated as CASRPTSKVVSEQFF.